Given below is one TCR beta chain in context. The data are from a study of T cell changes during pregnancy in multiple sclerosis. Libraries were prepared by immunoSEQ multiplex PCR; TCRdb keeps only in-frame clonotypes and omits some of them. The data show tens of thousands of clones, around 92% seen once. With 0 bases clipped from V and 1 base from J, the junction kept 8 bases outside the gene matches. This CDR3 region has 18 residues. Germline CDR1 LGHNA, CDR2 YSLEER. The sequence was obtained from a female donor in good health, enrolled as a control in a pregnancy study. This chain uses TRBV4-3 with TRBJ2-3, with 9 nucleotides matching TRBD2. Here the sequenced sample was CD4+ T cells from peripheral blood mononuclear cells, taken after pregnancy. CDR3 coding DNA: TGCGCCAGCAGCCAAGAAGCGGGGGGTTGGAGGGGCACAGATACGCAGTATTTT. The encoded protein is CASSQEAGGWRGTDTQYF.